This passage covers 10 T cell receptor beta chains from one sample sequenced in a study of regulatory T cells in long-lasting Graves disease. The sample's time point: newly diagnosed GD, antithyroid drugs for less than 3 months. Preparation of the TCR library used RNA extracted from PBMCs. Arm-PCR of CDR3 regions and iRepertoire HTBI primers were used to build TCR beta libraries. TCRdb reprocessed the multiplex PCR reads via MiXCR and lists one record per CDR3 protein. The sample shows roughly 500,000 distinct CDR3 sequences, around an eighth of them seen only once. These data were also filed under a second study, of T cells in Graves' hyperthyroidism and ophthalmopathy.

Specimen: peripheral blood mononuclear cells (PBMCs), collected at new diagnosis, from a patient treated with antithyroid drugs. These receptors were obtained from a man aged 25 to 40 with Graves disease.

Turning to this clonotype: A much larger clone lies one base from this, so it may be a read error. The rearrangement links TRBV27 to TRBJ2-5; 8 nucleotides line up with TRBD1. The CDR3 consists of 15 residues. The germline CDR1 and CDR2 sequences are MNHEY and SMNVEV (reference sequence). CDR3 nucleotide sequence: TGTGCCAGCAGTTCCCAGGGGGCGCTTGTAGAGACCCAGCACTTC. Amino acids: CASSSQGALVETQHF.

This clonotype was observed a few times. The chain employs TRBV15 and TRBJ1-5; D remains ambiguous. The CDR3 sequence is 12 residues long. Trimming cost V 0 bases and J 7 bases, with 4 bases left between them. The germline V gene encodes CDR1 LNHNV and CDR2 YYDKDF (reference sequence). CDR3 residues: CATSRDLQPQHF. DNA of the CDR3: TGTGCCACCAGCAGAGATTTGCAGCCCCAGCATTTT.

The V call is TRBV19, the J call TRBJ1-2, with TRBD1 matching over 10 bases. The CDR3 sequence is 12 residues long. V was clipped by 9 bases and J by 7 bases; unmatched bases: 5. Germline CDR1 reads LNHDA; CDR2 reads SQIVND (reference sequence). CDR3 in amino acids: CARGQGEAGYTF. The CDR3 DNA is TGTGCCAGAGGACAGGGGGAGGCTGGCTACACCTTC.

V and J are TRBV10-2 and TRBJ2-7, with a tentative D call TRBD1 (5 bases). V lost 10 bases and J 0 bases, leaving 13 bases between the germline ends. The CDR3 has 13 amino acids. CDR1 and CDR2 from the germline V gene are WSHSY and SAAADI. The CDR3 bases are TGCGCCACCAGGGATCCCAGCTCCTACGAGCAGTACTTC. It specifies CATRDPSSYEQYF.

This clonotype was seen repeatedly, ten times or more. The CDR3, as DNA: TGCAGTGCTCCACCGGGGGCTGGTACTGAAGCTTTCTTT. As protein: CSAPPGAGTEAFF. The chain employs TRBV20-1 and TRBJ1-1; D perhaps matches TRBD1 (6 bases). Trimming removed 5 bases from V and 5 bases from J, with 15 bases in between. Germline CDR1 is DFQATT and CDR2 is SNEGSKA (reference sequence). There are 13 residues in the CDR3.

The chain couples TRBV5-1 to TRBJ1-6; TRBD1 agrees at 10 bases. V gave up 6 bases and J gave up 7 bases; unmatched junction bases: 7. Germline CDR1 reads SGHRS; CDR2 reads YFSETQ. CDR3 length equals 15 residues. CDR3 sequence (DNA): TGCGCCAGCACCGGGACAGGGGATAGAAATTCACCCCTCCACTTT. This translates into CASTGTGDRNSPLHF.

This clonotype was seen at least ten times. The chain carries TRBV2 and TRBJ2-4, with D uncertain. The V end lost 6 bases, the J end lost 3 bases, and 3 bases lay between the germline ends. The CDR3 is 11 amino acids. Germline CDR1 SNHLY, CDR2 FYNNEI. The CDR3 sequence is CASRLKNIQYF. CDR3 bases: TGTGCCAGCAGGCTCAAAAACATTCAGTACTTC.

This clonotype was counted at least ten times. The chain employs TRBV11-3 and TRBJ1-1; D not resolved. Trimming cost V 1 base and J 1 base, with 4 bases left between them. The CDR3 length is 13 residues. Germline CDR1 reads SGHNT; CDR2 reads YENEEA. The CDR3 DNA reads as TGTGCCAGCAGCTTAGTGGAGAACACTGAAGCTTTCTTT. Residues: CASSLVENTEAFF.

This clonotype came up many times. The CDR3 here is CASSPIQGTNSPLHF. The CDR3 DNA is TGTGCCAGCAGCCCGATACAGGGGACGAATTCACCCCTCCACTTT. The chain joins TRBV11-2 to TRBJ1-6; 7 bases are shared with TRBD1. CDR1 SGHAT and CDR2 FQNNGV come from the germline V gene. This CDR3 has 15 residues. With V trimmed by 5 bases and J by 7 bases, 8 bases remained unmatched.

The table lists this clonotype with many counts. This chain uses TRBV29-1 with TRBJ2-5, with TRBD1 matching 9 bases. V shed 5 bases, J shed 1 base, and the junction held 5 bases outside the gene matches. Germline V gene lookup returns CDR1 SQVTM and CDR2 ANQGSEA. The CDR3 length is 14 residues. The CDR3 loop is CSVIDRGSQETQYF. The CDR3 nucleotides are TGCAGCGTTATAGACAGGGGGAGCCAAGAGACCCAGTACTTC. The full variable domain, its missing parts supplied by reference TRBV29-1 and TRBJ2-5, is SAVISQKPSRDICQRGTSLTIQCQVDSQVTMMFWYRQQPGQSLTLIATANQGSEATYESGFVIDKFPISRPNLTFSTLTVSNMSPEDSSIYLCSVIDRGSQETQYFGPGTRLLVL.